This entry concerns a single T cell receptor (beta chain). Libraries were prepared by immunoSEQ multiplex PCR; TCRdb keeps only in-frame clonotypes and omits some of them. The sample yields some 260,000 clones, under 90% seen once. This entry comes from a study of blood T cell repertoires in COVID-19. Study overall: Material from acute and convalescent COVID-19 was sourced from the United States, Italy and Spain.

Those enrolled, adults aged about 18 to 89 years, came from roughly 22 US areas. Grouping used clinical history reported by participants in a survey and questionnaire. Cohort 3 donors counted as recovered after two negative PCRs, clearance, or resolved symptoms. Germline V gives CDR1 MGHDK, CDR2 SYGVNS. The V gene end was trimmed by 6 bases and the J gene end by 8 bases; junction bases not matched to a gene: 11. The CDR3 is 15 amino acids. This sequence was found in a man in his forties who had recovered from COVID-19. Sequencing was performed on PBMCs or T cells enriched from blood (not recorded which). The chain joins TRBV25-1 to TRBJ1-4; 8 positions agree with TRBD1. CDR3 DNA sequence: TGTGCCAGCAGCACCGACAGGGGTGCGAGCGAAAAACTGTTTTTT. This translates into CASSTDRGASEKLFF.